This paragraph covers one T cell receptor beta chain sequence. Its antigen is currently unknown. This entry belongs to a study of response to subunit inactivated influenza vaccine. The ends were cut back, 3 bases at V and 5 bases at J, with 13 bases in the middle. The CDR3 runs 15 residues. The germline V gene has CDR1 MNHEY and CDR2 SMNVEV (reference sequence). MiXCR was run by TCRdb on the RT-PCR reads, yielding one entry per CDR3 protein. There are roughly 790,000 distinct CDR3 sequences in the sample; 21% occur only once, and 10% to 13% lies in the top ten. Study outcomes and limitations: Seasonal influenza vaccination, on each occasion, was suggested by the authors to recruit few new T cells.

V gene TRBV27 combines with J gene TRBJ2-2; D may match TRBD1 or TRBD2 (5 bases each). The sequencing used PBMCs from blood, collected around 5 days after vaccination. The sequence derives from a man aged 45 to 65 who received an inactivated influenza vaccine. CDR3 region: CASSFEGRWTGELFF. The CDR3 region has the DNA TGTGCCAGCAGTTTCGAGGGGCGCTGGACCGGGGAGCTGTTTTTT.